Shown below are 17 T cell receptor beta chains from a single sample sequenced in a study of shared clonotypes between healthy human individuals. TCRdb's copy holds only in-frame clones and misses some; the assay was immunoSEQ multiplex PCR. The sample contains about 1.1 million clones, approximately 80% of which appear only once. Specimen: memory CD4+ T cells from PBMCs. As to subset: CD45RA-negative fraction. These receptors were taken from a man between 18 and 29 years old in good health. Some clones in this sample may be carry-over from other donors' samples.

The chain combines TRBV5-1 with TRBJ1-4, with D possibly TRBD1 on 5 matching bases. Germline CDR1 reads SGHRS; CDR2 reads YFSETQ. This CDR3 is built from 15 residues. V was cut by 0 bases and J by 4 bases, with 10 bases left in between. Here the CDR3 DNA reads TGCGCCAGCAGCTTGGTTGGGACCCTTAATGAAAAACTGTTTTTT. Translated, it gives CASSLVGTLNEKLFF.

This sequence joins TRBV2 and TRBJ2-7, with TRBD1 matching over 7 bases. Germline V gene lookup returns CDR1 SNHLY and CDR2 FYNNEI. There are 14 residues in the CDR3. J was trimmed by 0 bases and V by 4 bases; bases with no gene match: 3. DNA for the CDR3: TGTGCCAGCAGTGGGGACAGAGACTCCTACGAGCAGTACTTC. Residues: CASSGDRDSYEQYF.

The chain links TRBV27 to TRBJ2-5, with TRBD1 matching 7 bases. The last part of the DNA fits TRBJ2-7 better; the J call may be wrong. Germline CDR1 is MNHEY and CDR2 is SMNVEV (reference sequence). The CDR3 spans 15 residues. This chain's CDR3 is CASSSLDRLAYEQYF. CDR3 coding DNA: TGTGCCAGCAGTTCCCTGGACAGGCTTGCCTACGAGCAGTACTTC.

This clone was counted a few times. The CDR3 reads CASSSLSGRAPDTQYF. The CDR3 DNA reads as TGTGCCAGCAGCTCCCTTAGCGGGAGGGCCCCAGATACGCAGTATTTT. This chain connects TRBV7-6 to TRBJ2-3; TRBD2 matches 11 bases. The CDR3 runs to 16 residues. V shed 4 bases and J 4 bases; nucleotides not matched to a gene: 7. Germline V gene sequence: CDR1 SGHVS, CDR2 FNYEAQ.

In this sample, this clone turned up a few times. V and J are TRBV27 and TRBJ2-7; 9 bases map to TRBD2. Trimming cost V 2 bases and J 2 bases; bases outside gene matches: 4. CDR1 and CDR2 (germline): MNHEY, SMNVEV (reference sequence). There are 15 residues in the CDR3. This CDR3 is CASSLRPSGTYEQYF. For the CDR3, the DNA is TGTGCCAGCAGTTTACGGCCTAGCGGGACCTACGAGCAGTACTTC.

This clone was detected once. Other DNA variants within this sample encode the same CDR3. The rearrangement uses TRBV7-2 and TRBJ1-2, with D possibly TRBD1 on 6 matching bases. V was shortened by 4 bases and J by 4 bases, with 10 bases between the two germline ends. The CDR3 totals 13 residues. The germline V gene encodes CDR1 SGHTA and CDR2 FQGNSA. The CDR3 coding sequence is TGTGCCAGCAGCTCTAGGGGGGTCTATGGCTACACCTTC. It specifies CASSSRGVYGYTF.

The rearrangement uses TRBV7-2 and TRBJ2-7, with TRBD2 matching over 13 bases. Trimming removed 6 bases from V and 4 bases from J; junction bases left unmatched: 15. This CDR3 is 18 amino acids long. Germline V gives CDR1 SGHTA, CDR2 FQGNSA. The CDR3 loop is CASRPQSGLAGAGYEQYF. In DNA form, the CDR3 reads TGTGCCAGCAGACCCCAGAGCGGACTAGCGGGAGCAGGTTACGAGCAGTACTTC. The full variable domain, rest sourced from reference TRBV7-2 and TRBJ2-7, is GAGVSQSPSNKVTEKGKDVELRCDPISGHTALYWYRQSLGQGLEFLIYFQGNSAPDKSGLPSDRFSAERTGGSVSTLTIQRTQQEDSAVYLCASRPQSGLAGAGYEQYFGPGTRLTVT.

This clone was picked up a small number of times. The rearrangement joins TRBV7-2 to TRBJ2-7; D might be TRBD1 (5 bases). Germline V gene data show CDR1 as SGHTA and CDR2 as FQGNSA. Trimming left V 2 bases short and J 6 bases short, with 17 bases between. CDR3 length equals 15 residues. CDR3 nucleotides: TGTGCCAGCAGCTTATCCCGCGGCAGGGCCGGCGAGCAGTACTTC. This codes for CASSLSRGRAGEQYF.

The chain employs TRBV7-9 and TRBJ2-5, with no clear D. Germline lookup yields CDR1 SEHNR and CDR2 FQNEAQ (reference sequence). The CDR3 is 14 amino acids. Trimming took off 5 bases at V and 7 bases at J, with 17 bases between the two ends. The CDR3 DNA is TGTGCCAGCAGCCCGACCGGTCCCGCCGGGACCCAGTACTTC. It specifies CASSPTGPAGTQYF.

This clone has only one observation. The chain couples TRBV7-9 to TRBJ2-7; D is unresolved. The CDR3 is made up of 14 amino acids. Trimming removed 1 base at V and 5 bases at J, with 12 bases between. Germline V gene lookup returns CDR1 SEHNR and CDR2 FQNEAQ (reference sequence). The CDR3 spells CASSLGTSPNEQYF. DNA for the CDR3: TGTGCCAGCAGCTTAGGGACGTCACCTAACGAGCAGTACTTC.

The chain uses TRBV11-3 and TRBJ2-3; TRBD2 matches 10 bases. This CDR3 is 16 amino acids long. V shed 6 bases, J shed 5 bases, and the junction held 11 bases outside the gene matches. Per germline, CDR1 SGHNT and CDR2 YENEEA. CDR3 nucleotide sequence: TGTGCCAGCAGTCAGACCCCAAGCGGGAGGGGAGATACGCAGTATTTT. The encoded protein is CASSQTPSGRGDTQYF.

The chain uses TRBV9 and TRBJ2-3; D is perhaps TRBD1 or TRBD2 (7 bases each). V was clipped by 4 bases and J by 2 bases, with 17 bases between them. Germline loops: CDR1 SGDLS, CDR2 YYNGEE. The CDR3 sequence is 16 residues long. CDR3 bases: TGTGCCAGCAGCCGTACAGGGGCGGGGGTCACAGATACGCAGTATTTT. This codes for CASSRTGAGVTDTQYF.

CDR3 protein: CASSPGRLPDNQPQHF. As DNA, the CDR3 is TGTGCCAGCAGCCCAGGACGGCTTCCGGACAATCAGCCCCAGCATTTT. The chain links TRBV7-9 to TRBJ1-5; D gene ambiguous. The V end lost 5 bases, the J end lost 3 bases, and 17 bases lay between the germline ends. There are 16 residues in the CDR3. Germline values: CDR1 SEHNR, CDR2 FQNEAQ (reference sequence).

This clone appeared once. This chain links TRBV5-1 with TRBJ2-7; tentative D call: TRBD1 (6 bases). The CDR3 is made up of 13 amino acids. CDR1 is SGHRS, CDR2 YFSETQ, per germline. Trimming removed 2 bases from V and 6 bases from J, with 12 bases in between. Here the CDR3 DNA reads TGCGCCAGCAGCTTTTACAGGGTTGGCGAGCAGTACTTC. This codes for CASSFYRVGEQYF.

The V and J genes are TRBV28 and TRBJ2-5; D not certain. V was cut by 2 bases and J by 4 bases, with 5 bases left in between. This CDR3 contains 12 residues. CDR1 and CDR2 (germline): MDHEN, SYDVKM. The CDR3 loop reads CASSLPPETQYF. CDR3 nucleotides: TGTGCCAGCAGTTTACCTCCAGAGACCCAGTACTTC.

The genes are TRBV30 and TRBJ1-5, with D unclear. The CDR3 covers 13 residues. Trimming stripped 2 bases from V and 7 bases from J, with 12 bases between. Germline V lookup: CDR1 GTSNPN, CDR2 SVGIG (reference sequence). In DNA form, the CDR3 reads TGTGCCTGGAGTCCGGAGGAATGGCAGCCCCAGCATTTT. Its translation is CAWSPEEWQPQHF.

This clone was counted once. The chain uses TRBV2 and TRBJ1-5; the D gene is possibly TRBD1 (6 bases). Trimming pared 5 bases from V and 4 bases from J, leaving 15 bases between. Germline CDR1 SNHLY, CDR2 FYNNEI. CDR3 length: 15 residues. CDR3 sequence (DNA): TGTGCCAGCAGTCTACAGGGAGGAAATAATCAGCCCCAGCATTTT. Translation gives CASSLQGGNNQPQHF. Full variable domain (rest looked up from reference TRBV2 and TRBJ1-5): EPEVTQTPSHQVTQMGQEVILRCVPISNHLYFYWYRQILGQKVEFLVSFYNNEISEKSEIFDDQFSVERPDGSNFTLKIRSTKLEDSAMYFCASSLQGGNNQPQHFGDGTRLSIL.